These 20 T cell receptor beta chains share one sample of origin, sequenced in a study of T cells in Graves' hyperthyroidism and ophthalmopathy. TCR beta CDR3 regions were amplified from RNA transcripts. Using the HTBI primer set, a first-round RT-PCR was run on the TCR CDR3. Each CDR3 protein gets one entry after TCRdb re-called the multiplex PCR reads with MiXCR. The sample yields 270,000 or so distinct CDR3 sequences, over 12% seen once. Sequencing was done on a sample of blood. The receptors stem from a woman aged 50 to 60 with Graves' hyperthyroidism that later progressed to Graves' ophthalmopathy.

This clonotype has at least ten counts. The rearrangement links TRBV19 to TRBJ2-3; 9 bases map to TRBD1. V was pared by 4 bases and J by 10 bases, with 3 bases of the junction left unmatched. CDR1 and CDR2 from the germline V gene are LNHDA and SQIVND (reference sequence). This CDR3 is 12 amino acids long. The CDR3 nucleotides are TGTGCCAGTAGTAATGGACAGGGGTCGCAGTATTTT. Its translation: CASSNGQGSQYF.

This clonotype was seen repeatedly, ten times or more. This chain uses TRBV28 with TRBJ2-2; D unclear. Germline-derived CDR1 and CDR2 are MDHEN and SYDVKM. V was pared by 6 bases and J by 6 bases, with 20 bases between. CDR3 length: 16 amino acids. The CDR3 region has the DNA TGTGCCAGCAGCCCCCCGGTGGATAGTCCCCCCGGGGAGCTGTTTTTT. This encodes CASSPPVDSPPGELFF.

This clonotype was counted many times. This chain connects TRBV28 to TRBJ2-4, with 13 bases fitting TRBD2. CDR1 is MDHEN, CDR2 SYDVKM, per germline. This CDR3 has 17 residues. Losses at the gene ends were 6 bases for V and 4 bases for J; bases not matched to a gene: 9. CDR3 sequence (DNA): TGTGCCAGCAGGGTGGGACTAGCGGGGTGGGGGAAAAACATTCAGTACTTC. Its translation: CASRVGLAGWGKNIQYF.

This clonotype was seen many times. This chain uses TRBV5-1 with TRBJ1-2; D remains unclear. The CDR3 runs to 14 residues. Germline CDR1 SGHRS, CDR2 YFSETQ. V lost 4 bases to trimming and J lost 3 bases, with 13 bases between them. CDR3 sequence: CASSPRGMDYGYTF. CDR3 coding DNA: TGCGCCAGCAGCCCCCGCGGGATGGACTATGGCTACACCTTC. The whole variable domain, remainder taken from reference TRBV5-1 and TRBJ1-2, is KAGVTQTPRYLIKTRGQQVTLSCSPISGHRSVSWYQQTPGQGLQFLFEYFSETQRNKGNFPGRFSGRQFSNSRSEMNVSTLELGDSALYLCASSPRGMDYGYTFGSGTRLTVV.

This clonotype came up many times. This rearrangement joins TRBV15 to TRBJ2-1; D may correspond to TRBD1 or TRBD2 (6 bases each). From germline, CDR1 is LNHNV and CDR2 YYDKDF (reference sequence). Trimming stripped 6 bases from V and 9 bases from J, with 18 bases between. CDR3 length: 14 amino acids. The CDR3 is CATRERGVWGEQFF. CDR3 in DNA: TGTGCCACCAGAGAGAGGGGGGTGTGGGGTGAGCAGTTCTTC.

This clonotype was found many times. The chain joins TRBV4-1 to TRBJ2-4; D uncertain. V was cut by 4 bases and J by 0 bases, with 13 bases left in between. This CDR3 region has 16 residues. In germline, CDR1 is MGHRA, CDR2 YSYEKL. This CDR3 is CASSLRVPIAKNIQYF. The CDR3 DNA follows: TGCGCCAGCAGCCTTCGGGTTCCCATAGCCAAAAACATTCAGTACTTC.

In its sample, this clonotype was seen many times. The chain joins TRBV14 to TRBJ1-5, with a weak D call TRBD1 (5 bases). V lost 3 bases and J 6 bases, leaving 9 bases between the germline ends. Per the germline V gene, CDR1 is SGHDN and CDR2 is FVKESK. There are 13 residues in the CDR3. The CDR3 here is CASSQGTGQPQHF. DNA for the CDR3: TGTGCCAGCAGCCAGGGGACCGGTCAGCCCCAGCATTTT.

This clonotype was detected a few times. This chain joins TRBV20-1 and TRBJ1-6; 8 positions agree with TRBD1. Per germline, CDR1 DFQATT and CDR2 SNEGSKA (reference sequence). The CDR3 extends over 14 amino acids. CDR3 bases: TGCAGCGGAACAGGGGGGTCGTTTTATTCACCCCTCCACTTT. Translating gives CSGTGGSFYSPLHF.

The V call is TRBV9, the J call TRBJ2-2; 10 bases match TRBD2. This CDR3 is built from 15 residues. Germline-derived CDR1 and CDR2 are SGDLS and YYNGEE. V was pared by 4 bases and J by 7 bases, with 7 bases of the junction left unmatched. The CDR3 sequence: CASSFGLAEVGELFF. CDR3 DNA sequence: TGTGCCAGCAGCTTTGGACTAGCGGAAGTCGGGGAGCTGTTTTTT.

Ten or more counts support this clonotype. CDR3 nucleotides: TGCGCCAGCAGCAGGGACAGGGGTGTTTCCTACGAGCAGTACTTC. Its translation: CASSRDRGVSYEQYF. This sequence joins TRBV5-1 and TRBJ2-7; 10 bases match TRBD1. Germline CDR1 SGHRS, CDR2 YFSETQ. The V and J ends lost 4 bases and 1 base, in that order; junction bases with no gene match: 5. CDR3 length: 15 residues.

This clonotype was seen at least ten times. This chain uses TRBV7-2 with TRBJ2-7; the D gene is possibly TRBD1 (6 bases). This CDR3 is built from 15 residues. Trimming shortened V by 2 bases and J by 0 bases, and 11 bases separated the two germline ends. Germline V gene data show CDR1 as SGHTA and CDR2 as FQGNSA. The CDR3 loop reads CASSLYGQYSYEQYF. CDR3 bases: TGTGCCAGCAGCTTATATGGACAGTACTCCTACGAGCAGTACTTC.

V gene TRBV20-1 combines with J gene TRBJ1-2; no clear D gene. V gave up 0 bases and J gave up 4 bases, with 12 bases separating them. CDR1 DFQATT and CDR2 SNEGSKA come from the germline V gene (reference sequence). This CDR3 spans 14 amino acids. The CDR3 DNA reads as TGCAGTGCTAGAGATCTGGGCCATGGCTATGGCTACACCTTC. It yields the protein CSARDLGHGYGYTF.

This clonotype has more than one count but fewer than ten. The rearrangement joins TRBV2 to TRBJ2-7, with TRBD2 matching 14 bases. This CDR3 is built from 17 residues. V shed 9 bases and J 2 bases; nucleotides not matched to a gene: 12. The germline gives CDR1 SNHLY, CDR2 FYNNEI. The CDR3 region is CARPGLAGVIPPYEQYF. CDR3 DNA sequence: TGTGCCAGGCCGGGACTAGCGGGAGTTATCCCACCCTACGAGCAGTACTTC.

In this sample, this clonotype turned up many times. The V and J genes are TRBV5-4 and TRBJ2-7, with TRBD2 identical over 12 bases. V shed 0 bases and J 6 bases; nucleotides not matched to a gene: 4. This CDR3 comprises 15 residues. Germline-derived CDR1 and CDR2 are SGHNT and YYREEE (reference sequence). Written as DNA, the CDR3 is TGTGCCAGCAGCTTGGGACTAGCGGGAGCAGGCGAGCAGTACTTC. Translation: CASSLGLAGAGEQYF. Complete variable domain (other parts from reference TRBV5-4 and TRBJ2-7): ETGVTQSPTHLIKTRGQQVTLRCSSQSGHNTVSWYQQALGQGPQFIFQYYREEENGRGNFPPRFSGLQFPNYSSELNVNALELDDSALYLCASSLGLAGAGEQYFGPGTRLTVT.

This clonotype was recorded at least ten times. The chain links TRBV30 to TRBJ1-2, with D unclear. With 0 bases removed from V and 2 bases from J, the gap between germline ends came to 7 bases. Germline V gives CDR1 GTSNPN, CDR2 SVGIG (reference sequence). CDR3 length: 13 residues. The CDR3 coding sequence is TGTGCCTGGAGTGTAGACCGGAACTATGGCTACACCTTC. Translating it yields CAWSVDRNYGYTF.

This clonotype has a handful of counts. The chain employs TRBV4-1 and TRBJ1-6, with 7 bases matching TRBD1. This CDR3 has 16 amino acids. Germline V gene sequence: CDR1 MGHRA, CDR2 YSYEKL. J lost 5 bases, V lost 1 base, and 5 bases had no gene match. In DNA form, the CDR3 reads TGCGCCAGCAGCCAAGTTCTGGGACAGAATAATTCACCCCTCCACTTT. The encoded protein is CASSQVLGQNNSPLHF.

This clonotype appeared a few times. The chain combines TRBV25-1 with TRBJ2-5, with 8 bases aligning to TRBD1. Germline lookup yields CDR1 MGHDK and CDR2 SYGVNS. Trimming removed 8 bases from V and 4 bases from J; junction bases left unmatched: 6. The CDR3 consists of 13 residues. DNA for the CDR3: TGTGCCAGCGGGGACAGGAGAATAGAGACCCAGTACTTC. Encoded protein: CASGDRRIETQYF. Supplemented by reference TRBV25-1 and TRBJ2-5, the full variable domain reads EADIYQTPRYLVIGTGKKITLECSQTMGHDKMYWYQQDPGMELHLIHYSYGVNSTEKGDLSSESTVSRIRTEHFPLTLESARPSHTSQYLCASGDRRIETQYFGPGTRLLVL.

This clonotype was counted between two and nine times. V usage is TRBV29-1 and J usage is TRBJ1-2, with D possibly being TRBD1 (5 bases). This CDR3 is 12 amino acids long. Trimming stripped 3 bases from V and 7 bases from J, with 12 bases between. Looked up from germline, CDR1 is SQVTM and CDR2 is ANQGSEA. This CDR3 is CSVEGGTPGYTF. The CDR3 nucleotides are TGCAGCGTTGAGGGAGGGACCCCTGGCTACACCTTC.

The chain combines TRBV2 with TRBJ2-7; TRBD2 matches 10 bases. The CDR3 has 15 residues. The germline V gene encodes CDR1 SNHLY and CDR2 FYNNEI. Trimming took 6 bases from V and 4 from J; bases not matched to a gene: 9. CDR3: CASSPLTSGLYEQYF. CDR3 DNA sequence: TGTGCCAGCAGCCCTCTGACTAGCGGGTTATACGAGCAGTACTTC. Drawing the rest from reference TRBV2 and TRBJ2-7, the complete variable domain is EPEVTQTPSHQVTQMGQEVILRCVPISNHLYFYWYRQILGQKVEFLVSFYNNEISEKSEIFDDQFSVERPDGSNFTLKIRSTKLEDSAMYFCASSPLTSGLYEQYFGPGTRLTVT.

Note on this clonotype: A read error may explain this, as a much larger clone is one base away. V is TRBV6-1 and J is TRBJ1-5; 7 bases are a match to TRBD1. Germline loops: CDR1 MNHNS, CDR2 SASEGT. The CDR3 is made up of 16 amino acids. The CDR3 here is CAGSRDRISWNQPQHF. The CDR3 nucleotides read TGTGCCGGCAGTCGGGACAGAATTTCTTGGAATCAGCCCCAGCATTTT.